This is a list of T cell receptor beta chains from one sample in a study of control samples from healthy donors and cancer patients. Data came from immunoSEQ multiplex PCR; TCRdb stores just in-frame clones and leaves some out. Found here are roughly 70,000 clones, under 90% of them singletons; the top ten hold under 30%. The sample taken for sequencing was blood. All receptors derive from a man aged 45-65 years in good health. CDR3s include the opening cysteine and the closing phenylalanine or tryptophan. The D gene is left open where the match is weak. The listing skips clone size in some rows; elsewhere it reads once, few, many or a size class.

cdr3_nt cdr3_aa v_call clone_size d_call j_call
TGCAGCGTCGCCCCCAGACACCCCCGCGATGGAAACACCATATATTTT CSVAPRHPRDGNTIYF TRBV29-1 NA NA TRBJ1-3
TGCGCCAGCAGCGTGGACAGGGGGCGAGGTACCGGGGAGCTGTTTTTT CASSVDRGRGTGELFF TRBV5-1 NA TRBD1 TRBJ2-2
TGTGCCAGCAGCCAATCTCCAGGGGGCTACAATGAGCAGTTCTTC CASSQSPGGYNEQFF TRBV16 NA TRBD1 TRBJ2-1
TGTGCCAGCAGCCCACAGGGTCAGCCCCAGCATTTT CASSPQGQPQHF TRBV27 NA NA TRBJ1-5
TGTGCCTGGAGTGGATCCCTAGGACAGGGCGCACAAGAGACCCAGTACTTC CAWSGSLGQGAQETQYF TRBV30 NA TRBD1 TRBJ2-5
TGTGCCAGCAGCTTCTCTGGCGGTGTTGGGCAAGAGACCCAGTACTTC CASSFSGGVGQETQYF TRBV9 NA NA TRBJ2-5
TGTGCCAGCAGTTTTCCGGGACCGATAAATGAGCAGTTCTTC CASSFPGPINEQFF TRBV27 NA NA TRBJ2-1
TGTGCCGCCCGGACGATAAGTGAAAAACTGTTTTTT CAARTISEKLFF TRBV2 NA NA TRBJ1-4
TGTGCCAGTAGTCTAGCGGGGGGAAGGGAGACCCAGTACTTC CASSLAGGRETQYF TRBV19 few TRBD2 TRBJ2-5
TGTGCCAGCAGCTCGGACAGGGCCTCCTATAATTCACCCCTCCACTTT CASSSDRASYNSPLHF TRBV11-2 NA TRBD1 TRBJ1-6
TGTGCCACCAGCAGAGGACGACAGGGCACATCCGCTGAAGCTTTCTTT CATSRGRQGTSAEAFF TRBV15 NA TRBD1 TRBJ1-1
TGTGCCAGCAGCTTACTATCCGGGACCCGAATATCACCCCTCCACTTT CASSLLSGTRISPLHF TRBV11-1 NA NA TRBJ1-6
TGTGCCTGGAGTGTACGGCGGCAGTTCTATGGCTACACCTTC CAWSVRRQFYGYTF TRBV30 few NA TRBJ1-2
TGTGCCAGCAGCTTCGAGGACAGGGGGATTCGCCATAATTCACCCCTCCACTTT CASSFEDRGIRHNSPLHF TRBV9 NA TRBD1 TRBJ1-6
TGTGCCAGCAGTGATAGGTTGGATATCTGGAGCTCCTACAATGAGCAGTTCTTC CASSDRLDIWSSYNEQFF TRBV25-1 NA NA TRBJ2-1
TGTGCCAGCAGCTTAGGCAGGGGGAGCAATCAGCCCCAGCATTTT CASSLGRGSNQPQHF TRBV7-2 few TRBD1 TRBJ1-5
TGCGCCAGCAGCCCACAACAGGGGAGGAGGACCAAAAACATTCAGTACTTC CASSPQQGRRTKNIQYF TRBV4-1 NA NA TRBJ2-4
TGTGCCAGCACCCCGATCCCAGGTCAGACCCAGTACTTC CASTPIPGQTQYF TRBV13 NA NA TRBJ2-5
TGTGCCAGCAGCTTGGGACTAGCGACAGATACGCAGTATTTT CASSLGLATDTQYF TRBV7-3 NA TRBD2 TRBJ2-3
TGTGCCAGCAGTGTGGGGGGTTCGCGTTGGTCACCCCTCCACTTT CASSVGGSRWSPLHF TRBV2 NA NA TRBJ1-6
TGTGCCAGCAGCTTGGTAGGGACTTCCAGAGGGAGTACAGATACGCAGTATTTT CASSLVGTSRGSTDTQYF TRBV5-5 few NA TRBJ2-3
TGTGCCAGTAGTGTTGAGGGGTCTAATGAAAAACTGTTTTTT CASSVEGSNEKLFF TRBV19 NA NA TRBJ1-4
TGTGCCAGTAAACAGGAGTACAGCTCCTACGAGCAGTACTTC CASKQEYSSYEQYF TRBV2 NA NA TRBJ2-7
TGTGCCAGCAGACCCAGGACAGGTCCTAAGTCAGATACGCAGTATTTT CASRPRTGPKSDTQYF TRBV7-9 NA TRBD1 TRBJ2-3
TGCGCCAGCAGCTTGACAGGGGGCCACAATGAGCAGTTCTTC CASSLTGGHNEQFF TRBV5-1 NA TRBD1 TRBJ2-1
TGTGCCAGCAGCTTAGGGCCCTATAATTCACCCCTCCACTTT CASSLGPYNSPLHF TRBV7-2 NA NA TRBJ1-6
TGTGCCAGCAGTTACGGCAGGTGGGGTGAGCAGTTCTTC CASSYGRWGEQFF TRBV6-5 NA NA TRBJ2-1
TGTGCCAGCACCCCTGGGGGGGGGTTAGGCTATGGCTACACCTTC CASTPGGGLGYGYTF TRBV28 NA NA TRBJ1-2
TGTGCCAGCAGCTTCGACAGGGAGGGCCACGAGCAGTACTTC CASSFDREGHEQYF TRBV6-2/TRBV6-3 once NA TRBJ2-7
TGTGCCAGCAGTTTATCCCCGGGGAAATATTATGGCTACACCTTC CASSLSPGKYYGYTF TRBV28 NA NA TRBJ1-2
TGTGCCAGCAGCCTGATTAATTCACCCCTCCACTTT CASSLINSPLHF TRBV5-6 NA NA TRBJ1-6
TGTGCCAGCAGCTCACTTCGGATGAGGGCGGACAATGAGCAGTTCTTC CASSSLRMRADNEQFF TRBV5-8 NA NA TRBJ2-1
TGTGCCAGCAGATTTGGTAATCAACTGTTTTTT CASRFGNQLFF TRBV27 NA NA TRBJ1-4
TGTGCCAGCTCCCGGGACAGAACCACAGATACGCAGTATTTT CASSRDRTTDTQYF TRBV18 NA TRBD1 TRBJ2-3
TGCGCCAGCAGCTTGGATGGGACACAGTATGGCTACACCTTC CASSLDGTQYGYTF TRBV5-1 NA NA TRBJ1-2
TGTGCCAGCAGCCGACTAGCGGCTCCCACAGATACGCAGTATTTT CASSRLAAPTDTQYF TRBV11-3 NA TRBD2 TRBJ2-3
TGTGCCAGCAGCTCCCTCCGGGGGGGCCAGAGTGAGCAGTTCTTC CASSSLRGGQSEQFF TRBV7-3 NA TRBD2 TRBJ2-1
TGTGCCAGCAGTTACCCACTACAGCGCAATCAGCCCCAGCATTTT CASSYPLQRNQPQHF TRBV6-2/TRBV6-3 NA NA TRBJ1-5
TGTGCCAGCAGCCCAAGGGGGACTGAAGCTTTCTTT CASSPRGTEAFF TRBV7-8 NA NA TRBJ1-1
TGTGCCAGCAGCTTGTGGGGAGAGGAGCAGTTCTTC CASSLWGEEQFF TRBV7-9 once NA TRBJ2-1
TGTGCCAGCAGTCTCGATCGGTCTGAAGCTTTCTTT CASSLDRSEAFF TRBV6-5 NA NA TRBJ1-1
TGTGCCAGTACACTCAGGGGGCGCTATGGCTACACCTTC CASTLRGRYGYTF TRBV19 NA TRBD1 TRBJ1-2
TGTGCCAGTAGTATTCTCCCCGGACAGATCCACGCGAGGGGGACTGAAGCTTTCTTT CASSILPGQIHARGTEAFF TRBV19 NA NA TRBJ1-1
TGCGCCAGCAGCCCAGGACAGGATGGCTACACCTTC CASSPGQDGYTF TRBV5-1 few TRBD1 TRBJ1-2
TGTGCCAGCAGTATAGGAAACCTCCCCGGGACTAGCCGTAATACGCAGTATTTT CASSIGNLPGTSRNTQYF TRBV11-2 NA TRBD2 TRBJ2-3
TGTGCCAGCTTCCCACTGGGGCTAGCGGGAATCGATGAGCAGTTCTTC CASFPLGLAGIDEQFF TRBV7-9 NA TRBD2 TRBJ2-1
TGTGCCAGCAGCTTAGCCAATTTCTCCCCGGGACAGGGGTCAGATGAGCCCCAGCATTTT CASSLANFSPGQGSDEPQHF TRBV7-8 NA TRBD1 TRBJ1-5
TGTGCCAGCAGAGGGACACCCAACACCGGGGAGCTGTTTTTT CASRGTPNTGELFF TRBV2 NA NA TRBJ2-2
TGCAGTGCTACTAGTTATTACGAGCAGTACTTC CSATSYYEQYF TRBV20-1 NA NA TRBJ2-7
TGTGCCAGCAGTGAAGGACCGGGAACTTATGGCTACACCTTC CASSEGPGTYGYTF TRBV6-1 NA NA TRBJ1-2
TGCGCCAGCAGCCAGGAACAGGGGGCCTTCGATTGGGCTTTCTTT CASSQEQGAFDWAFF TRBV4-1 NA TRBD1 TRBJ1-1
TGTGCCAGCAGGGTAGAAGCGGGAGTGTACAATGAGCAGTTCTTC CASRVEAGVYNEQFF TRBV28 few TRBD2 TRBJ2-1
TGTGCCAGCAGCTTGGCCCCAGGGACAGGGGGCGAGATTGAAGCTTTCTTT CASSLAPGTGGEIEAFF TRBV5-4 few TRBD1 TRBJ1-1
TGTGCCATCAGTGAGTCAGGGGGCTCCTACAATGAGCAGTTCTTC CAISESGGSYNEQFF TRBV10-3 NA NA TRBJ2-1
TGCAGCGTTCTTAGGGGGAAAAACATTCAGTACTTC CSVLRGKNIQYF TRBV29-1 NA NA TRBJ2-4
TGTGCCACTACCGCCTCGAACACTGAAGCTTTCTTT CATTASNTEAFF TRBV15 NA NA TRBJ1-1
TGTGCCAGCAGCTCAGGGACAGCTACTTACGAGCAGTACTTC CASSSGTATYEQYF TRBV11-3 NA TRBD1 TRBJ2-7